The T cell receptor beta chain under discussion was sequenced for a study of OX40 agonist ivuxolimab in advanced cancers. Study at large: Patients in the trial were receiving intravenous ivuxolimab every 2 weeks, at doses of 0.01 to 10 mg/kg.

Data came from immunoSEQ multiplex PCR; TCRdb stores just in-frame clones and leaves some out. Of some 81,000 clones in the sample, roughly 87% were seen once. V was pared by 7 bases and J by 3 bases, with 12 bases between. This CDR3 is 13 amino acids long. The germline gives CDR1 SGHTA, CDR2 FQGTGA. The sample here was CD4+ or CD8+ T cells sorted from blood, taken in a trial of the OX40 agonist ivuxolimab. The J gene is TRBJ1-2, the V gene TRBV7-3; perhaps TRBD1 as D (5 bases). The TCR was taken from an adult with an advanced solid tumor such as melanoma, head and neck, liver or kidney cancer. The chain's CDR3 is CASITGTDYGYTF. CDR3 DNA: TGTGCCAGCATCACCGGGACGGACTATGGCTACACCTTC.